This TCR beta chain was identified during a study of T cell changes during pregnancy in multiple sclerosis. TCRdb keeps only in-frame clones here, not all; method: immunoSEQ multiplex PCR. The sample lists some 60,000 clones, roughly 95% occurring once. The CDR3 consists of 14 residues. The V gene end was trimmed by 5 bases and the J gene end by 6 bases; junction bases not matched to a gene: 5. Germline CDR1 SEHNR, CDR2 FQNEAQ (reference sequence). The sample consisted of CD4+ T cells from peripheral blood mononuclear cells, taken before pregnancy. V is TRBV7-9 and J is TRBJ1-5; TRBD1 matches at 9 bases. The receptor comes from a female donor with multiple sclerosis, enrolled in a pregnancy study. The CDR3 protein is CASSRTGGGQPQHF. The CDR3 DNA is TGTGCCAGCAGCCGTACAGGGGGCGGTCAGCCCCAGCATTTT.